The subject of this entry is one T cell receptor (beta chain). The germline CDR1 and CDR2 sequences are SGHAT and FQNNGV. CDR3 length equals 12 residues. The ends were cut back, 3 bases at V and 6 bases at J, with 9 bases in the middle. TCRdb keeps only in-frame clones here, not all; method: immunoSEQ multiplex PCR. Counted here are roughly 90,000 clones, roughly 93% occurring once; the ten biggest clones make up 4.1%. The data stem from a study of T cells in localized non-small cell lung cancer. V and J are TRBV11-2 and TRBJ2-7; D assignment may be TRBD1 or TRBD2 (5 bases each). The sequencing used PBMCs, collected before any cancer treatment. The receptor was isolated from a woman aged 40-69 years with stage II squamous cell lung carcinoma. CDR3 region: CASSFTGTEQYF. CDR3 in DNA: TGTGCCAGCAGCTTTACGGGGACCGAGCAGTACTTC. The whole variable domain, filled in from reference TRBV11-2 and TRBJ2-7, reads EAGVAQSPRYKIIEKRQSVAFWCNPISGHATLYWYQQILGQGPKLLIQFQNNGVVDDSQLPKDRFSAERLKGVDSTLKIQPAKLEDSAVYLCASSFTGTEQYFGPGTRLTVT.